The next 20 T cell receptor beta chains were all read from a single sample in a study of Ad26.COV2.S vaccination and SARS-CoV-2 variants. The treatment is: around 19 received Ad26.COV2.S at low or high dose, single or two shots; about 5 received placebo; per-sample allocation not given. After the first vaccine or placebo injection, samples were drawn on day 63. Assay: immunoSEQ multiplex PCR; the TCRdb copy retains only in-frame clones and omits some. The table has some 340,000 clones, about 86% seen once. The sample in question was peripheral blood, obtained in a trial of Ad26.COV2.S vaccine versus placebo. The receptors shown here come from a person aged 18 to 65 who received the Ad26.COV2.S COVID-19 vaccine or a placebo.

This clone turned up a few times. J is TRBJ1-6 and V is TRBV28; no clear D. V gave up 6 bases and J gave up 6 bases, with 6 bases separating them. There are 12 residues in the CDR3. Germline V lookup: CDR1 MDHEN, CDR2 SYDVKM. For the CDR3, the DNA is TGTGCCAGCAGAAGGGCTAATTCACCCCTCCACTTT. As protein: CASRRANSPLHF.

The chain couples TRBV11-3 to TRBJ2-1; tentatively, D is TRBD1 (5 bases). From germline, CDR1 is SGHNT and CDR2 YENEEA. The CDR3 spans 13 residues. Between the trimmed V and J ends, which lost 5 bases and 3 bases, there was a span of 8 bases. The CDR3 DNA reads TGTGCCAGCAGCCTGCAGGGCTACAATGAGCAGTTCTTC. As protein: CASSLQGYNEQFF.

The rearrangement joins TRBV6-5 to TRBJ1-2; 7 nucleotides agree with TRBD1. Germline assignment: CDR1 MNHEY and CDR2 SVGAGI. The CDR3 runs to 15 residues. J gave up 4 bases and V 7 bases, and 12 bases lay outside the gene matches. CDR3 sequence: CASTSGLGTAYGYTF. CDR3 DNA: TGTGCCAGCACCTCCGGCCTAGGGACAGCCTATGGCTACACCTTC.

The chain recombines TRBV30 with TRBJ2-3; D gene uncertain. This CDR3 spans 12 amino acids. From germline, CDR1 is GTSNPN and CDR2 SVGIG (reference sequence). The germline V and J ends were trimmed by 2 bases and 6 bases, with 9 bases remaining between them. The CDR3 is CAWSPEADTQYF. The DNA for the CDR3 is TGTGCCTGGAGTCCCGAGGCGGATACGCAGTATTTT. Together with reference TRBV30 and TRBJ2-3, the CDR3 gives the full variable domain: SQTIHQWPATLVQPVGSPLSLECTVEGTSNPNLYWYRQAAGRGLQLLFYSVGIGQISSEVPQNLSASRPQDRQFILSSKKLLLSDSGFYLCAWSPEADTQYFGPGTRLTVL.

This chain links TRBV27 with TRBJ1-1; no clear D gene. The CDR3 spans 11 residues. Germline-derived CDR1 and CDR2 are MNHEY and SMNVEV (reference sequence). The V gene lost 4 bases and the J gene lost 11 bases, with 11 bases spanning the gap. The CDR3 protein is CASSSTIRAFF. Written as DNA, the CDR3 is TGTGCCAGCAGTTCTACAATTAGGGCTTTCTTT.

CDR3 loop: CASSVNDIPSPLHF. The CDR3 DNA reads TGTGCCAGCAGCGTAAATGACATACCTTCACCCCTCCACTTT. The rearrangement uses TRBV9 and TRBJ1-6, with no clear D. This CDR3 has 14 amino acids. Germline CDR1 reads SGDLS; CDR2 reads YYNGEE. Trimming cost V 1 base and J 9 bases, with 11 bases left between them.

This sequence joins TRBV10-2 and TRBJ2-7; TRBD2 aligns across 8 bases. CDR1 is WSHSY and CDR2 is SAAADI in the germline V gene. There are 14 residues in the CDR3. V shed 6 bases and J 4 bases; nucleotides not matched to a gene: 8. CDR3 sequence: CASSPGTSRYEQYF. CDR3 nucleotide sequence: TGCGCCAGCAGCCCCGGGACTAGTCGTTACGAGCAGTACTTC.

CDR3 protein: CASTLQGYTEAFF. In DNA form, the CDR3 reads TGTGCCAGCACCCTACAGGGTTACACTGAAGCTTTCTTT. V and J are TRBV2 and TRBJ1-1; TRBD1 is a possible D gene (6 bases). The germline gives CDR1 SNHLY, CDR2 FYNNEI. V was clipped by 7 bases and J by 3 bases, with 12 bases between them. The CDR3 is 13 amino acids. Full variable domain (rest looked up from reference TRBV2 and TRBJ1-1): EPEVTQTPSHQVTQMGQEVILRCVPISNHLYFYWYRQILGQKVEFLVSFYNNEISEKSEIFDDQFSVERPDGSNFTLKIRSTKLEDSAMYFCASTLQGYTEAFFGQGTRLTVV.

The count of this clone is one. The chain couples TRBV5-6 to TRBJ1-2; D not resolved. Trimming shortened V by 10 bases and J by 8 bases, and 15 bases separated the two germline ends. Germline values: CDR1 SGHDT, CDR2 YYEEEE. The CDR3 is 11 amino acids. In nucleotides, the CDR3 is TGTGCCTCGGGGTCCCATGGAGGCTACACCTTC. Translation gives CASGSHGGYTF.

V usage is TRBV18 and J usage is TRBJ1-3; TRBD1 might be the D (5 bases). CDR1 and CDR2 from the germline V gene are KGHSH and LQKENI. This CDR3 comprises 16 residues. The V end lost 2 bases, the J end lost 2 bases, and 13 bases lay between the germline ends. For the CDR3, the DNA is TGTGCCAGCTCACCAACCCAGGGCTTAGCTGGAAACACCATATATTTT. Translating gives CASSPTQGLAGNTIYF.

This chain links TRBV5-1 with TRBJ2-3; tentative D call: TRBD1 (7 bases). Germline loops: CDR1 SGHRS, CDR2 YFSETQ. There are 13 residues in the CDR3. Deletions cut 0 bases from V and 9 bases from J, with 11 bases between. In nucleotides, the CDR3 is TGCGCCAGCAGCTTGGGCAGGGGGGACACGCAGTATTTT. It translates to CASSLGRGDTQYF. Drawing the rest from reference TRBV5-1 and TRBJ2-3, the complete variable domain is KAGVTQTPRYLIKTRGQQVTLSCSPISGHRSVSWYQQTPGQGLQFLFEYFSETQRNKGNFPGRFSGRQFSNSRSEMNVSTLELGDSALYLCASSLGRGDTQYFGPGTRLTVL.

V is TRBV2 and J is TRBJ2-5; 8 bases are shared with TRBD2. V lost 6 bases, J lost 7 bases, and 4 bases stayed unmatched. Germline V lookup: CDR1 SNHLY, CDR2 FYNNEI. The CDR3 spans 12 residues. The chain's CDR3 is CASRGLVGTQYF. For the CDR3, the DNA is TGTGCCAGCAGGGGACTAGTTGGGACCCAGTACTTC. Combining the CDR3 with reference TRBV2 and TRBJ2-5 gives the whole variable domain EPEVTQTPSHQVTQMGQEVILRCVPISNHLYFYWYRQILGQKVEFLVSFYNNEISEKSEIFDDQFSVERPDGSNFTLKIRSTKLEDSAMYFCASRGLVGTQYFGPGTRLLVL.

The rearrangement links TRBV5-4 to TRBJ2-5; D assignment may be TRBD1 or TRBD2 (7 bases each). The CDR3 spans 14 residues. Trimming removed 4 bases from V and 1 base from J, with 11 bases in between. Looked up from germline, CDR1 is SGHNT and CDR2 is YYREEE (reference sequence). The CDR3 loop is CASSGGDSQETQYF. DNA of the CDR3: TGTGCCAGCAGCGGGGGGGACAGCCAAGAGACCCAGTACTTC.

The rearrangement joins TRBV10-3 to TRBJ1-2; D may be TRBD1 (5 bases). The germline V and J ends were trimmed by 9 bases and 1 base, with 12 bases remaining between them. The CDR3 contains 13 residues. Germline V gene data show CDR1 as ENHRY and CDR2 as SYGVKD. CDR3 coding DNA: TGTGCCATATCACGGGGGGATAACTATGGCTACACCTTC. Translating gives CAISRGDNYGYTF.

The chain employs TRBV5-1 and TRBJ2-1, with D perhaps TRBD2 (7 bases). Germline V lookup: CDR1 SGHRS, CDR2 YFSETQ. The V end was cut by 4 bases, the J end by 9 bases, with 20 bases between. CDR3 length: 15 amino acids. This CDR3 is CASSPTAGGRPEQFF. CDR3 nucleotides: TGCGCCAGCAGCCCAACCGCCGGGGGGCGCCCTGAGCAGTTCTTC.

V gene TRBV6-2 or TRBV6-3 combines with J gene TRBJ2-1, with no clear D. CDR1 is MNHEY and CDR2 is SVGEGT in the germline V gene. The CDR3 has 13 residues. Trimming took off 2 bases at V and 4 bases at J, with 6 bases between the two ends. CDR3 in amino acids: CASSYNEYNEQFF. The CDR3 DNA reads as TGTGCCAGCAGTTACAATGAGTACAATGAGCAGTTCTTC.

This chain joins TRBV4-1 and TRBJ1-1, with TRBD1 matching over 8 bases. This CDR3 comprises 13 residues. CDR1 and CDR2 from the germline V gene are MGHRA and YSYEKL. The junction had 6 bases not matched to a gene; V was cut back by 5 bases and J by 7 bases. The CDR3 region has the DNA TGCGCCAGCAGCTTAGACAGGGGACGTGAAGCTTTCTTT. Protein product: CASSLDRGREAFF.

V is TRBV5-1 and J is TRBJ1-5; D possibly corresponds to TRBD1 (6 bases). CDR1 is SGHRS and CDR2 is YFSETQ in the germline V gene. There are 13 residues in the CDR3. V lost 4 bases and J 4 bases, leaving 9 bases between the germline ends. CDR3 bases: TGCGCCAGCAGCCAAGGACAGAATCAGCCCCAGCATTTT. Protein: CASSQGQNQPQHF.

V gene TRBV2 combines with J gene TRBJ1-1, with 12 bases identical to TRBD1. This CDR3 has 17 residues. V lost 4 bases to trimming and J lost 0 bases; unmatched junction nucleotides: 6. Germline V gene sequence: CDR1 SNHLY, CDR2 FYNNEI. This CDR3 is CASSGGQGAELNTEAFF. CDR3 sequence (DNA): TGTGCCAGCAGTGGGGGACAGGGGGCAGAACTGAACACTGAAGCTTTCTTT. The whole variable domain, filled in from reference TRBV2 and TRBJ1-1, reads EPEVTQTPSHQVTQMGQEVILRCVPISNHLYFYWYRQILGQKVEFLVSFYNNEISEKSEIFDDQFSVERPDGSNFTLKIRSTKLEDSAMYFCASSGGQGAELNTEAFFGQGTRLTVV.

V is TRBV18 and J is TRBJ2-4, with D possibly being TRBD1 (6 bases). This CDR3 has 16 residues. Trimming cost V 6 bases and J 5 bases, with 20 bases left between them. Germline loops: CDR1 KGHSH, CDR2 LQKENI. The DNA of the CDR3 is TGTGCCAGCTCCCCCGGACAGTCTCTTCCTCAAAACATTCAGTACTTC. It translates to CASSPGQSLPQNIQYF. The full variable domain, its missing parts supplied by reference TRBV18 and TRBJ2-4, is NAGVMQNPRHLVRRRGQEARLRCSPMKGHSHVYWYRQLPEEGLKFMVYLQKENIIDESGMPKERFSAEFPKEGPSILRIQQVVRGDSAAYFCASSPGQSLPQNIQYFGAGTRLSVL.